This T cell receptor (beta chain) appears in the sequencing data of a study of beta chain features in type 1 diabetes. On the study more broadly: When patients were set against healthy donors, age, gender and cell yields were similar.

This clone appeared a few times. What it recognizes is unknown. V lost 5 bases, J lost 10 bases, and 18 bases lay in between. The CDR3 is 14 residues long. Germline V gives CDR1 MNHEY, CDR2 SMNVEV (reference sequence). Every isolated RNA sample was fully reverse transcribed, so sequencing captured expressed TCRB transcripts. TCRdb's copy holds only in-frame clones and misses some; the assay was immunoSEQ multiplex PCR. The data hold under 200,000 clones, with approximately 9% observed a single time. Findings and caveats of the study: PCR, the amplification step, might favor shorter templates, equally in patients and controls. A moderate, significant TCRB CDR3 shortening appeared in type 1 diabetes across four CD4+ subsets.

The chain employs TRBV27 and TRBJ2-1, with D perhaps matching TRBD2 (6 bases). The source is a woman aged 18 to 35 with type 1 diabetes. The specimen was central memory CD4+ T cells from blood. CDR3 region: CASSQSPSGREQFF. DNA for the CDR3: TGTGCCAGCAGTCAGTCTCCAAGCGGGCGGGAGCAGTTCTTC.